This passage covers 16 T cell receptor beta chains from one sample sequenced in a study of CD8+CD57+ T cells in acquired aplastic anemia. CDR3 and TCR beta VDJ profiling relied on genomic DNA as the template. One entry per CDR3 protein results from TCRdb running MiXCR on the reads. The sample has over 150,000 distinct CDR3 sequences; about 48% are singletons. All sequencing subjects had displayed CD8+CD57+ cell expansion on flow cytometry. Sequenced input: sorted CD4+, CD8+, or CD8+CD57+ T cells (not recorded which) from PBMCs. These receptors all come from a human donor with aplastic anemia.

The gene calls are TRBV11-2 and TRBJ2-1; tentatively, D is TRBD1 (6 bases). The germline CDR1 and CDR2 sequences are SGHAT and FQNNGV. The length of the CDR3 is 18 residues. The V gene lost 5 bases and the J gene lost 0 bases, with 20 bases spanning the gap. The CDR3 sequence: CASSPHPHRESSYNEQFF. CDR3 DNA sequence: TGTGCCAGCAGCCCTCATCCCCACAGGGAGAGCTCCTACAATGAGCAGTTCTTC.

The CDR3 region is CASSLQAGARQPQHF. In DNA, the CDR3 is TGTGCCAGCAGTCTACAGGCGGGGGCGCGTCAGCCCCAGCATTTT. The chain carries TRBV6-1 and TRBJ1-5, with a tentative D call TRBD1 (6 bases). The germline V gene encodes CDR1 MNHNS and CDR2 SASEGT. Trimming took 5 bases from V and 6 from J, leaving 17 bases between them. The CDR3 runs to 15 residues.

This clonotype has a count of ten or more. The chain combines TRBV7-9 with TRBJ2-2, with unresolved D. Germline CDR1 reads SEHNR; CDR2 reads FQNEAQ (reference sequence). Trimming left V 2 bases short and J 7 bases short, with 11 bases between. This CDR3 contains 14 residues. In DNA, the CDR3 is TGTGCCAGCAGCTTAAGAAAGGCTCTCGGGGAGCTGTTTTTT. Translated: CASSLRKALGELFF.

The CDR3 DNA reads as TGCAGTGCTAGAGATTTCCGATCCTTGGGGGCGCCGCCTGGAAACACCATATATTTT. Its protein is CSARDFRSLGAPPGNTIYF. The V and J genes are TRBV20-1 and TRBJ1-3, with D perhaps TRBD1 (6 bases). The V end lost 0 bases, the J end lost 2 bases, and 23 bases lay between the germline ends. Germline V gene sequence: CDR1 DFQATT, CDR2 SNEGSKA (reference sequence). The CDR3 is made up of 19 amino acids.

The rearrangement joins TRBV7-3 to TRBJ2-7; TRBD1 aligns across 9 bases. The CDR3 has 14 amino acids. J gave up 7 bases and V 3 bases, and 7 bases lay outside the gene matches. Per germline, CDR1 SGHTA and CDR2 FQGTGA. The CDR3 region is CASSLGTGNGEQYF. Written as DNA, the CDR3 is TGTGCCAGCAGCTTGGGGACAGGGAACGGTGAGCAGTACTTC.

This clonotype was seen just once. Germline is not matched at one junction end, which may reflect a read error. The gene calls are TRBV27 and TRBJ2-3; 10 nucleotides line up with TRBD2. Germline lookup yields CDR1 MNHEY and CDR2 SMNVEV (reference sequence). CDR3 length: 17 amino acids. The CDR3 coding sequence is TGTGCCACCAGTGGGAGCGGGGGGGCCGGAGGCACAGATACGCAGTATTTT. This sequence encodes CATSGSGGAGGTDTQYF.

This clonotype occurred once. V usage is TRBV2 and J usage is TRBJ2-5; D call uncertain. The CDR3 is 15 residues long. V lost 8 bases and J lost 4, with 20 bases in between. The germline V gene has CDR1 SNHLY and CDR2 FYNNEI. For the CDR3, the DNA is TGTGCCAGCTCTCGAGAAAGGGAATCCGGAGAGACCCAGTACTTC. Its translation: CASSRERESGETQYF.

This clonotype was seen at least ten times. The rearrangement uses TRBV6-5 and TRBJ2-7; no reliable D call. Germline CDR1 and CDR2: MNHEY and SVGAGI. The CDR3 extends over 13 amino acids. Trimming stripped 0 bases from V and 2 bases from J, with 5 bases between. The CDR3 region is CASSYSTAYEQYF. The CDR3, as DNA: TGTGCCAGCAGTTACTCAACGGCCTACGAGCAGTACTTC.

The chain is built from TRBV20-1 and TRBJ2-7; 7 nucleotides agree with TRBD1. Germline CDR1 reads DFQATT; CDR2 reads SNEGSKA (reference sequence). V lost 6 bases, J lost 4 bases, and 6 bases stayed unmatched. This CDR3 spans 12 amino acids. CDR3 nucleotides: TGCAGTGCCAGGGGGAAAACGTACGAGCAGTACTTC. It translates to CSARGKTYEQYF.

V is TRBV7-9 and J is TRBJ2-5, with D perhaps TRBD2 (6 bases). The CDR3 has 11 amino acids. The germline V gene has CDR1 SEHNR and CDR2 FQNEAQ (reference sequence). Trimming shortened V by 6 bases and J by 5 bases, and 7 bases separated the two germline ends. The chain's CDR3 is CASREGETQYF. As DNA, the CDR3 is TGTGCCAGCAGGGAGGGGGAGACCCAGTACTTC.

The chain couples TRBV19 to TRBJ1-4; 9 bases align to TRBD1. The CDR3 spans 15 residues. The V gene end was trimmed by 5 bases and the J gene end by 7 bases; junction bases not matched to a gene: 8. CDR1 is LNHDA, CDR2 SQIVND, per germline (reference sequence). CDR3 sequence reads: CASSLGQGRGEKLFF. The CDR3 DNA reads TGTGCCAGTAGTCTGGGACAGGGTCGGGGTGAAAAACTGTTTTTT.

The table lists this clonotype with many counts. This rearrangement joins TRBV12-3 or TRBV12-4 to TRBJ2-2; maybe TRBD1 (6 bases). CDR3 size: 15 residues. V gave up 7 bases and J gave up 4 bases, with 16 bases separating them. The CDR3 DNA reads TGTGCCAGCACCCCGTTCCAGGGGAGCACCGGGGAGCTGTTTTTT. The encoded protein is CASTPFQGSTGELFF.

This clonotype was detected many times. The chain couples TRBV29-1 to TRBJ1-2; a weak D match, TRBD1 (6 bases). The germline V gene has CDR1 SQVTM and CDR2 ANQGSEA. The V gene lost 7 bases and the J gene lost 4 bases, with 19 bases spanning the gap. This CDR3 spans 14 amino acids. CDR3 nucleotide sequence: TGCAGCGCCAAGACAGGACAAACCTCCTATGGCTACACCTTC. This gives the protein CSAKTGQTSYGYTF. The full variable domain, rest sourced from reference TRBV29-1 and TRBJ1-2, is SAVISQKPSRDICQRGTSLTIQCQVDSQVTMMFWYRQQPGQSLTLIATANQGSEATYESGFVIDKFPISRPNLTFSTLTVSNMSPEDSSIYLCSAKTGQTSYGYTFGSGTRLTVV.

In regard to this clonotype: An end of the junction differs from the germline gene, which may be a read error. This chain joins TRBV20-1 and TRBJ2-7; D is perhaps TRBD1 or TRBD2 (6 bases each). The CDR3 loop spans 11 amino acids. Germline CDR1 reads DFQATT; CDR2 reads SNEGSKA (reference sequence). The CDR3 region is CSASTGGTTSF. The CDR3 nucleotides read TGCAGTGCTAGTACGGGCGGGACAACCTCCTTC.

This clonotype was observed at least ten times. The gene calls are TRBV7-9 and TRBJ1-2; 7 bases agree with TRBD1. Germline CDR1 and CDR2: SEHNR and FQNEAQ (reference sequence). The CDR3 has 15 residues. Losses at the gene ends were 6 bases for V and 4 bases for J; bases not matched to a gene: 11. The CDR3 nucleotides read TGTGCCAGCAGTTATGGGACAGACCTACTCTATGGCTACACCTTC. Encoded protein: CASSYGTDLLYGYTF.

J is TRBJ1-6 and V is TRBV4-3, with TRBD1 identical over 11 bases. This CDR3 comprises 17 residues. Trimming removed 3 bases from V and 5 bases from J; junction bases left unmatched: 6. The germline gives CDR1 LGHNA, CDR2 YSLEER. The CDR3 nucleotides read TGCGCCAGCAGCCACGGACAGGGGGCGACACATAATTCACCCCTCCACTTT. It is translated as CASSHGQGATHNSPLHF.